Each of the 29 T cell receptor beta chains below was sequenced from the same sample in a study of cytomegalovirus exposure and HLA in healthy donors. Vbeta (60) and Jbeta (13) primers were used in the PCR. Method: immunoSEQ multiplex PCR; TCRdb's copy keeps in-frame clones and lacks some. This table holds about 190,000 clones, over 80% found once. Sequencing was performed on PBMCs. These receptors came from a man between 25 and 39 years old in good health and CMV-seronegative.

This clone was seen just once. CDR3 sequence: CASSPGLAGALNNEQFF. Written as DNA, the CDR3 is TGTGCCAGCAGTCCGGGACTAGCGGGAGCACTAAACAATGAGCAGTTCTTC. This chain links TRBV2 with TRBJ2-1, with TRBD2 identical over 14 bases. Looked up from germline, CDR1 is SNHLY and CDR2 is FYNNEI. CDR3 size: 17 residues. With 5 bases clipped from V and 5 bases from J, the junction kept 8 bases outside the gene matches.

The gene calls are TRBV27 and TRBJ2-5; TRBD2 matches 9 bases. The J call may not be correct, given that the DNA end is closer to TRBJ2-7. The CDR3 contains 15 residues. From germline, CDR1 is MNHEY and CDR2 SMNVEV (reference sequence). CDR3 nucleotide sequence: TGTGCCAGCAGTCCTAGTGGCGGGGGGGCTTACGAGCAGTACTTC. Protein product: CASSPSGGGAYEQYF.

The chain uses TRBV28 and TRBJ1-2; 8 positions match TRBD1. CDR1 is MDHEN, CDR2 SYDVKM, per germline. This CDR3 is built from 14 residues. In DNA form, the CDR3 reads TGTGCAGCCCGCTCCTCAGGGGGCGCGTATGGCTACACCTTC. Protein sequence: CAARSSGGAYGYTF.

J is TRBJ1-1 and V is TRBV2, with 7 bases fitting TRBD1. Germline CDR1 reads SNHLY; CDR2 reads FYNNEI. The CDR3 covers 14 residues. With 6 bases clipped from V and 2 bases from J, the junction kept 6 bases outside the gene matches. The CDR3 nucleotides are TGTGCCAGCAGAACCGGGACAGCTAACACTGAAGCTTTCTTT. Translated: CASRTGTANTEAFF.

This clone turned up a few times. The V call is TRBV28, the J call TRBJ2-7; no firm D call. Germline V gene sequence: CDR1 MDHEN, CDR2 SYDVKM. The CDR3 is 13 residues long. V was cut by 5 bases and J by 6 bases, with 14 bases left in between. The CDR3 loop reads CASSPGLLLEQYF. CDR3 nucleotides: TGTGCCAGCAGTCCCGGTTTACTGCTCGAGCAGTACTTC.

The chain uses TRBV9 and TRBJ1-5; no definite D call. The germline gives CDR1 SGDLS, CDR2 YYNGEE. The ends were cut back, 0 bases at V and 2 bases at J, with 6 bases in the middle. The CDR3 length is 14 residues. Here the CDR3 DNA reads TGTGCCAGCAGCGTAGAAGGAGGCAATCAGCCCCAGCATTTT. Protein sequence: CASSVEGGNQPQHF.

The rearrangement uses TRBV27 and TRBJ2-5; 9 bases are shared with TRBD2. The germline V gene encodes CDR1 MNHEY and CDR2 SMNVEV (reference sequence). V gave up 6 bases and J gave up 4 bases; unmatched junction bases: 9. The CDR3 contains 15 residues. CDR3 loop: CASSNSGSLGETQYF. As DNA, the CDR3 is TGTGCCAGCAGCAATAGCGGGAGTCTGGGAGAGACCCAGTACTTC.

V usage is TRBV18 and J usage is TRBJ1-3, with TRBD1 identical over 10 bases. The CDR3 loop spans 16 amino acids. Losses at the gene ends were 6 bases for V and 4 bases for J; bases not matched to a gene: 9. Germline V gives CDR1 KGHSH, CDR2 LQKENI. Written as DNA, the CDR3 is TGTGCCAGCTCGTCACCGACAGGGGGCTTCGGAAACACCATATATTTT. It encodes CASSSPTGGFGNTIYF.

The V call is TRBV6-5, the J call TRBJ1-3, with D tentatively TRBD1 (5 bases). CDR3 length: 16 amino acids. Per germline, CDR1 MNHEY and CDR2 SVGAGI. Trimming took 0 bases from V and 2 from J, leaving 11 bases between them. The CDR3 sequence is CASSYSATGPGNTIYF. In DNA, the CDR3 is TGTGCCAGCAGTTACTCGGCCACAGGCCCTGGAAACACCATATATTTT.

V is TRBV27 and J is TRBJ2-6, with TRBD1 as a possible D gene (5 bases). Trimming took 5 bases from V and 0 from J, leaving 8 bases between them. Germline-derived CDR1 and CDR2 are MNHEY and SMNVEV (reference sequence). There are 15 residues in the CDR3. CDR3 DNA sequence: TGTGCCAGCAGTCCAGGGATCTCTGGGGCCAACGTCCTGACTTTC. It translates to CASSPGISGANVLTF.

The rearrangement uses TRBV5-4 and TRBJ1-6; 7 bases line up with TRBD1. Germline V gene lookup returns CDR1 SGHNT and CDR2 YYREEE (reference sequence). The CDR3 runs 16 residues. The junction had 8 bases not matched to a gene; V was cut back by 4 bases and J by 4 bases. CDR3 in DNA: TGTGCCAGCAGCCGGGACAGCCTCACTTATAATTCACCCCTCCACTTT. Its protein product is CASSRDSLTYNSPLHF.

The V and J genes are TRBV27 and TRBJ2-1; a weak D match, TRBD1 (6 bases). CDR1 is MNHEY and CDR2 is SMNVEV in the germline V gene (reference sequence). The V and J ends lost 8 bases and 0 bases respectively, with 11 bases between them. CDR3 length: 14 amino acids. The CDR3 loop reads CASGDTGSYNEQFF. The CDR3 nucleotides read TGTGCCAGCGGGGACACGGGCTCCTACAATGAGCAGTTCTTC.

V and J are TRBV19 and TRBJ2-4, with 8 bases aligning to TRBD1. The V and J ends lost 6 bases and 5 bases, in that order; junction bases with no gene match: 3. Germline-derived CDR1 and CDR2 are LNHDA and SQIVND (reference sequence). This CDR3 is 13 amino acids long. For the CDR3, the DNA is TGTGCCAGTAGGGTACAGGGGGAAAACATTCAGTACTTC. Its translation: CASRVQGENIQYF.

In DNA form, the CDR3 reads TGTGCCAGCAGGCGGCGGCTGCTAGCGGGGCAAGAGACCCAGTACTTC. Amino acid sequence: CASRRRLLAGQETQYF. V gene TRBV5-4 combines with J gene TRBJ2-5; 9 nucleotides align to TRBD2. Germline V lookup: CDR1 SGHNT, CDR2 YYREEE (reference sequence). The CDR3 covers 16 residues. V gave up 5 bases and J gave up 2 bases; unmatched junction bases: 10.

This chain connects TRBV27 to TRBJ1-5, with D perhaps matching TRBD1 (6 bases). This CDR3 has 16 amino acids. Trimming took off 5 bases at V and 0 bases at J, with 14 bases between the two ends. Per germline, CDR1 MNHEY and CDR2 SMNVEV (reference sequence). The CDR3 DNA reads TGTGCCAGCAGTCAAATCCAGGGGAATAGCAATCAGCCCCAGCATTTT. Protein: CASSQIQGNSNQPQHF.

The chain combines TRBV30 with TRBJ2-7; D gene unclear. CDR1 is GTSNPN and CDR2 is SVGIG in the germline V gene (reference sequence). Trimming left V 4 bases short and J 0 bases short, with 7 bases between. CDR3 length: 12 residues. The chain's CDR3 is CAWTPGSYEQYF. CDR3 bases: TGTGCCTGGACTCCAGGCTCCTACGAGCAGTACTTC.

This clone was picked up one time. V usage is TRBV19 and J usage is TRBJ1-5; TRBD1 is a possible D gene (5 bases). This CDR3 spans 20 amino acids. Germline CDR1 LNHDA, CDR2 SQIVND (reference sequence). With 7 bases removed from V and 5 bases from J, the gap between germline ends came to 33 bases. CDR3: CASIDFSFIDRGKGDQPQHF. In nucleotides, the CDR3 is TGTGCCAGTATTGATTTTTCTTTCATTGATCGGGGGAAGGGTGATCAGCCCCAGCATTTT.

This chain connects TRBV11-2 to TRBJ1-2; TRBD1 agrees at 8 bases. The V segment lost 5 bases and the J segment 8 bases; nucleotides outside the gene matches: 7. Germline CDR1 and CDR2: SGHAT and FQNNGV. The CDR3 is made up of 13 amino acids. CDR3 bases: TGTGCCAGCAGCCAGGACAGGGTGGGCGGCTACACCTTC. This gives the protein CASSQDRVGGYTF.

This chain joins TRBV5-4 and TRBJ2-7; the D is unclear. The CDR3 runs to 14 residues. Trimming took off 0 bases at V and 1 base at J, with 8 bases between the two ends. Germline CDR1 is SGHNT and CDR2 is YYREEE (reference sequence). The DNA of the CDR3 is TGTGCCAGCAGCTTGGATCTCCTTTCCTACGAGCAGTACTTC. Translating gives CASSLDLLSYEQYF.

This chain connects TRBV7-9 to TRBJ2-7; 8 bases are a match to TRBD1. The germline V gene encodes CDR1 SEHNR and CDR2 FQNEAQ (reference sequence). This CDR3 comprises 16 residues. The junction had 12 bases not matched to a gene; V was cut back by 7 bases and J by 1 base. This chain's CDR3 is CASTHTRDRRSYEQYF. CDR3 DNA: TGTGCCAGCACCCATACTCGGGACAGGCGTTCCTACGAGCAGTACTTC.

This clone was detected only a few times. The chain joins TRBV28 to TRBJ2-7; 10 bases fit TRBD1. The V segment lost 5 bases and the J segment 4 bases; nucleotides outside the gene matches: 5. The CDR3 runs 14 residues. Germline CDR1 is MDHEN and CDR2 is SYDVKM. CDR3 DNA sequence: TGTGCCAGCAGTCCCGGGACAGGGGAGTACGAGCAGTACTTC. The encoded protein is CASSPGTGEYEQYF.

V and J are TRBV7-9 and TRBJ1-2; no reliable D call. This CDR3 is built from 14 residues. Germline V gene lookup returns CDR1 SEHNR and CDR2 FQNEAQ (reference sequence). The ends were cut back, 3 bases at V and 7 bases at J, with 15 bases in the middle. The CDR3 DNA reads TGTGCCAGCAGCTTCATCGAGTTTTTTGGTGGCTACACCTTC. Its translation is CASSFIEFFGGYTF.

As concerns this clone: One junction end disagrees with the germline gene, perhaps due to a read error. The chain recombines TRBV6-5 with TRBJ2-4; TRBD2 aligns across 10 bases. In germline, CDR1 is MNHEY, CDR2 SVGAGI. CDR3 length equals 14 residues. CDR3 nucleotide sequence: TGTGCCAGCGGACTAGCGGACGCCAAAAACAGTCAGTACTTC. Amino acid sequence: CASGLADAKNSQYF.

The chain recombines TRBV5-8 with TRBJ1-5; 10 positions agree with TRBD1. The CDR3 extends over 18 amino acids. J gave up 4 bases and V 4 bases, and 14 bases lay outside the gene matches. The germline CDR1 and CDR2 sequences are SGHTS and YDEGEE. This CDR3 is CASSPVKTGTGANQPQHF. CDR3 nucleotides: TGTGCCAGCAGCCCCGTTAAGACCGGGACAGGGGCTAATCAGCCCCAGCATTTT.

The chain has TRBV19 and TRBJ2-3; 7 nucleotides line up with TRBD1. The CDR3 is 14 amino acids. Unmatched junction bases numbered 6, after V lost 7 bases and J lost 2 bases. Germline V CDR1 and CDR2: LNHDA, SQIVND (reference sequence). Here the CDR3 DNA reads TGTGCCAGTACGGCGACAGGGTTCACAGATACGCAGTATTTT. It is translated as CASTATGFTDTQYF.

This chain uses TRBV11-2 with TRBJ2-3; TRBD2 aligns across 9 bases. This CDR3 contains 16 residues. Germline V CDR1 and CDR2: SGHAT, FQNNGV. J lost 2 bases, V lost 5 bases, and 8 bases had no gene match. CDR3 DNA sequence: TGTGCCAGCAGCCCTTTGACTAGCGGTTCCACAGATACGCAGTATTTT. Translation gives CASSPLTSGSTDTQYF.

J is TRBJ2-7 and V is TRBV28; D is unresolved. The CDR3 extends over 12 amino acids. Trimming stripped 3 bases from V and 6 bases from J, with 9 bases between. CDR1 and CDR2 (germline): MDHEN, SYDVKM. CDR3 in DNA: TGTGCCAGCAGTTTCGGGTCGGCCGAGCAGTACTTC. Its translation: CASSFGSAEQYF.

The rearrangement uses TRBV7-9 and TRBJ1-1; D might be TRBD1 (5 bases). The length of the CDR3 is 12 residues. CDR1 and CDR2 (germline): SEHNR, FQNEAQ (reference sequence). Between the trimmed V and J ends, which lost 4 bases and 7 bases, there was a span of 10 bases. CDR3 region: CASSYGQVEAFF. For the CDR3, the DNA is TGTGCCAGCAGCTACGGACAAGTTGAAGCTTTCTTT.

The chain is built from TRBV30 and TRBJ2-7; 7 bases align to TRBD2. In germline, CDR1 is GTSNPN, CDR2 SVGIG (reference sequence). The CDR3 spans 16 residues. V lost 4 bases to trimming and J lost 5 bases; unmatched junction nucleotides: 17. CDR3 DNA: TGTGCCTGGACCCCCGGGACTAATTATGGTGCCGACGAGCAGTACTTC. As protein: CAWTPGTNYGADEQYF.